This T cell receptor beta chain was recovered during a study of metastatic and nonmetastatic thyroid tumors. For the study at large: Repertoires were compared across blood and tumor or nodule tissue from malignant and benign thyroid patients. General study points: Malignant thyroid tumors reportedly had TCR beta diversity that was significantly higher than in benign nodules, in blood and tumor.

At least ten counts were recorded for this clone. The antigen is unknown. Per the study methods: The study's classifier, a distant-metastasis tool for papillary thyroid cancer, was built using CDR3 differences across clinicopathological groups. TCRdb re-processed the PCR reads through MiXCR. These V and J calls rely on TCRdb rather than the paper's analysis. The sample has about 92,000 clones, just under 15% seen once; the top ten hold 3% to 4.5%. Patients had received no treatment of any kind before thyroid surgery. The sample taken for sequencing was blood. The receptor's source is a female donor with papillary thyroid cancer or a benign thyroid nodule (not recorded which). Some clones in this sample may be carry-over from other donors' samples.

The DNA for the CDR3 is TGCAGTGCTAGCTCCCCTGGGGGGGTAACAACCTACGAGCAGTACTTC. Translation: CSASSPGGVTTYEQYF. The V call is TRBV20-1, the J call TRBJ2-7, with 7 nucleotides matching TRBD2. Losses at the gene ends were 3 bases for V and 2 bases for J; bases not matched to a gene: 13. The CDR3 length is 16 residues. CDR1 DFQATT and CDR2 SNEGSKA come from the germline V gene (reference sequence).